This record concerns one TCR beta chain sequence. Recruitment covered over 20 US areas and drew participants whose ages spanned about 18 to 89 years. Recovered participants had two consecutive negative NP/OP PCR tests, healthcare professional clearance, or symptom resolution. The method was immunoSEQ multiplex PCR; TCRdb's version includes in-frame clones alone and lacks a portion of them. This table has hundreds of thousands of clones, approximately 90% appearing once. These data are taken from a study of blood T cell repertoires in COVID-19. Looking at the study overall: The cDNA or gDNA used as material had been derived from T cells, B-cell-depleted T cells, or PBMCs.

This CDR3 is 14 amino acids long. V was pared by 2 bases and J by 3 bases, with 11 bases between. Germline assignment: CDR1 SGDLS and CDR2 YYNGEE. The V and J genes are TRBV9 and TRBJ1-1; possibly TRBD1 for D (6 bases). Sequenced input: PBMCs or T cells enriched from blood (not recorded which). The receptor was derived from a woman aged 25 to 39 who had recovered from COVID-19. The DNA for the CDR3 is TGTGCCAGCAGCGTCACACAGGGAGACACTGAAGCTTTCTTT. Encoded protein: CASSVTQGDTEAFF.